This T cell receptor beta chain was observed in a study of response to subunit inactivated influenza vaccine. Findings and limits, study-wide: Few additional T cells are recruited per seasonal influenza vaccination, authors suggested.

Trimming left V 2 bases short and J 5 bases short, with 15 bases between. This CDR3 is built from 15 residues. Germline CDR1 and CDR2: KGHSH and LQKENI. TCRdb fed the RT-PCR reads into MiXCR, producing one record per CDR3 protein. Of 560,000 or so distinct CDR3 sequences listed, about 8% are singletons. Turning to this clonotype: The antigen is unknown.

The sequencing used PBMCs from blood, collected 23 months after vaccination. The chain has TRBV18 and TRBJ1-1; D gene unclear. The sequence came from a man between 50 and 70 years old who received an inactivated influenza vaccine. The DNA of the CDR3 is TGTGCCAGCTCACCAGGGCGGCAAGACCGGACTGAAGCTTTCTTT. This codes for CASSPGRQDRTEAFF.